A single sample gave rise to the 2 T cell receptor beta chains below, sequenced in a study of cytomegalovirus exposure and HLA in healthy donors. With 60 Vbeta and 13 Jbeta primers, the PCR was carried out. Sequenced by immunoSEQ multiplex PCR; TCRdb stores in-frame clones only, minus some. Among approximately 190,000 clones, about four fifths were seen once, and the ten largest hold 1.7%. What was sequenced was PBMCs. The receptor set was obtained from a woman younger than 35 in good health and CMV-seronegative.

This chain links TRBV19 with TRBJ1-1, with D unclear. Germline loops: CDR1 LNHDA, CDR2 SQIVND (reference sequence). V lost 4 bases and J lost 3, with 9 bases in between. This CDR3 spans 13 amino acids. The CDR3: CASSKEAYTEAFF. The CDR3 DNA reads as TGTGCCAGTAGTAAGGAAGCGTACACTGAAGCTTTCTTT. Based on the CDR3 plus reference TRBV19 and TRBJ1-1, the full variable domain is DGGITQSPKYLFRKEGQNVTLSCEQNLNHDAMYWYRQDPGQGLRLIYYSQIVNDFQKGDIAEGYSVSREKKESFPLTVTSAQKNPTAFYLCASSKEAYTEAFFGQGTRLTVV.

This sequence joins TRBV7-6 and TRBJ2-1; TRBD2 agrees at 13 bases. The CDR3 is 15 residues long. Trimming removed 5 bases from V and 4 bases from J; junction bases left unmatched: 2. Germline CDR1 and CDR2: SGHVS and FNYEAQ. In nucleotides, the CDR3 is TGTGCCAGCAGCCGACTAGCGGGGGGTTACAATGAGCAGTTCTTC. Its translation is CASSRLAGGYNEQFF.